These 9 T cell receptor beta chains originate from one sample sequenced in a study of blood T cell repertoires in COVID-19. The assay was immunoSEQ multiplex PCR, and TCRdb's table has in-frame clones only and misses some. The sample yields about 97,000 clones, over 75% seen once. The sequenced material came from peripheral blood. The receptors derive from a man aged 55 to 69 with acute or convalescent COVID-19.

The chain employs TRBV7-8 and TRBJ1-5, with 7 positions matching TRBD1. The CDR3 extends over 16 amino acids. From germline, CDR1 is SGHVS and CDR2 FQNEAQ. V shed 1 base and J 1 base; nucleotides not matched to a gene: 4. Here the CDR3 reads CASSLEAGGSNQPQHF. The CDR3 DNA follows: TGTGCCAGCAGCTTAGAGGCAGGGGGGAGCAATCAGCCCCAGCATTTT.

The CDR3 region is CASSPRQGAGNYGYTF. DNA for the CDR3: TGTGCCAGCAGTCCTCGACAGGGGGCTGGGAACTATGGCTACACCTTC. V usage is TRBV27 and J usage is TRBJ1-2; the match to TRBD1 covers 10 bases. V was clipped by 5 bases and J by 2 bases; unmatched bases: 8. Looked up from germline, CDR1 is MNHEY and CDR2 is SMNVEV (reference sequence). There are 16 residues in the CDR3.

The sample holds one count of this clone. The genes are TRBV29-1 and TRBJ1-2; 7 nucleotides line up with TRBD1. Losses at the gene ends were 0 bases for V and 8 bases for J; bases not matched to a gene: 6. CDR1 and CDR2 from the germline V gene are SQVTM and ANQGSEA. The CDR3 runs to 13 residues. In DNA form, the CDR3 reads TGCAGCGTTGAAGATAGACAGGGTTGGGGCTACACCTTC. This gives the protein CSVEDRQGWGYTF.

The V and J genes are TRBV7-8 and TRBJ2-3; 7 positions match TRBD2. V shed 3 bases and J 4 bases; nucleotides not matched to a gene: 7. The germline gives CDR1 SGHVS, CDR2 FQNEAQ. The CDR3 spans 15 residues. CDR3 region: CASSFFGGGPDTQYF. CDR3 nucleotides: TGTGCCAGCAGCTTCTTTGGCGGGGGACCAGATACGCAGTATTTT.

With regard to this clone: An end of the junction differs from the germline gene, which may be a read error. The chain joins TRBV4-1 to TRBJ2-3; TRBD1 might be the D (6 bases). The CDR3 sequence is 15 residues long. Germline CDR1 is MGHRA and CDR2 is YSYEKL. The CDR3 DNA follows: TGCGCCAGCAGCCAAGAAGACAGGATTACAGTTACGCAGTATTTT. Encoded protein: CASSQEDRITVTQYF.

This rearrangement joins TRBV5-1 to TRBJ2-5, with 11 bases matching TRBD2. The CDR3 consists of 17 residues. V was pared by 2 bases and J by 1 base, with 7 bases of the junction left unmatched. Germline CDR1 and CDR2: SGHRS and YFSETQ. The CDR3 sequence: CASSFAALAGGQETQYF. The CDR3 DNA follows: TGCGCCAGCAGCTTCGCGGCCCTAGCGGGGGGCCAAGAGACCCAGTACTTC. The whole variable domain, remainder taken from reference TRBV5-1 and TRBJ2-5, is KAGVTQTPRYLIKTRGQQVTLSCSPISGHRSVSWYQQTPGQGLQFLFEYFSETQRNKGNFPGRFSGRQFSNSRSEMNVSTLELGDSALYLCASSFAALAGGQETQYFGPGTRLLVL.

This clone was detected once. The CDR3 DNA reads as TGTGCCAGTCGAACCCAGGGTGAGAACGAAAAACTGTTTTTT. This sequence encodes CASRTQGENEKLFF. The chain links TRBV19 to TRBJ1-4, with a possible D match to TRBD1 (5 bases). The CDR3 has 14 residues. The ends were cut back, 8 bases at V and 8 bases at J, with 18 bases in the middle. Germline V lookup: CDR1 LNHDA, CDR2 SQIVND (reference sequence).

V gene TRBV7-2 combines with J gene TRBJ2-1; 10 positions agree with TRBD2. Trimming removed 6 bases from V and 6 bases from J; junction bases left unmatched: 11. Germline lookup yields CDR1 SGHTA and CDR2 FQGNSA. The CDR3 is 16 residues long. CDR3 in DNA: TGTGCCAGCAGACAATACAGCGGGGGGGCCTTCAATGAGCAGTTCTTC. It translates to CASRQYSGGAFNEQFF. The whole variable domain, remainder taken from reference TRBV7-2 and TRBJ2-1, is GAGVSQSPSNKVTEKGKDVELRCDPISGHTALYWYRQSLGQGLEFLIYFQGNSAPDKSGLPSDRFSAERTGGSVSTLTIQRTQQEDSAVYLCASRQYSGGAFNEQFFGPGTRLTVL.

The V gene is TRBV2, the J gene TRBJ1-2; D is perhaps TRBD1 (5 bases). The germline V gene encodes CDR1 SNHLY and CDR2 FYNNEI. This CDR3 region has 12 residues. Trimming left V 5 bases short and J 4 bases short, with 8 bases between. The CDR3 nucleotides are TGTGCCAGCAGTCCGGGGGGCTATGGCTACACCTTC. Its protein is CASSPGGYGYTF.